This TCR beta chain is from a study of molecular identifiers for immune sequencing clone quantification. Generation of bulk TCR libraries relied on previously described methods and listed TCR primers. MiXCR, run by TCRdb on the PCR reads, gives a single entry per CDR3 protein. The data show hundreds of thousands of distinct CDR3 sequences, about 20% seen once. V was clipped by 1 base and J by 8 bases, with 15 bases between them. CDR1 is SEHNR and CDR2 is FQNEAQ in the germline V gene (reference sequence). The CDR3 totals 15 residues. Ten or more counts support this clonotype. This receptor was identified in a human donor in good health. Some libraries in this study had Jurkat cell RNA spiked in. Material for sequencing was naive CD8+ T cells from blood, with Jurkat cell RNA spiked in. As for subset: FACS-sorted CD8+CD4-CCR7+CD45RA+ naive T cells. The chain has TRBV7-9 and TRBJ2-1; D tentatively reads TRBD1 or TRBD2 (5 bases each). The CDR3 spells CASSLVARGADEQFF. The CDR3 bases are TGTGCCAGCAGCTTAGTTGCCCGGGGCGCCGATGAGCAGTTCTTC.